This TCR beta chain was found in a study of control samples from healthy donors and cancer patients. The J segment lost 2 bases and the V segment lost 4 bases, leaving 8 bases of the junction unmatched. The CDR3 spans 15 residues. The germline gives CDR1 SGHDN, CDR2 FVKESK. This table comes from immunoSEQ multiplex PCR, and its TCRdb copy is limited to in-frame clones, with some not included. The profile covers roughly 76,000 clones, with around 94% appearing a single time and around 4.7% taken by the ten largest. This clonotype was obtained from a woman younger than 30 in good health. This rearrangement joins TRBV14 to TRBJ2-7; 7 positions agree with TRBD1. The material sequenced was blood. The CDR3 sequence: CASSRKRGQTYEQYF. In DNA, the CDR3 is TGTGCCAGCAGCCGGAAAAGGGGGCAGACCTACGAGCAGTACTTC.